Listed below are T cell receptor beta chains from one sample, sequenced in a study of blood T cell repertoires in COVID-19. Sequenced by immunoSEQ multiplex PCR; TCRdb stores in-frame clones only, minus some. The sample yields fewer than 350,000 clones, 89% seen once. The sequencing input was PBMCs or T cells enriched from blood (not recorded which). Every receptor here comes from a man in his 60s who had recovered from COVID-19. CDR3s include the opening cysteine and the closing phenylalanine or tryptophan. A D gene is named only where the DNA matches it firmly. A clone size is listed for some rows: how often the clone was seen (once, few, many), or a class if it is expanded.

j_call | v_call | d_call | clone_size | cdr3_nt | cdr3_aa
TRBJ1-1 | TRBV19 | TRBD1 | - | TGTGCCAGTACCTTCACCGGGACAGGGAGGATCGGGAGCACTGAAGCTTTCTTT | CASTFTGTGRIGSTEAFF
TRBJ1-2 | TRBV5-4 | TRBD1 | - | TGTGCCAGCAGCTTGGGAGAGGGGGCGCGTGGCTATGGCTACACCTTC | CASSLGEGARGYGYTF
TRBJ1-1 | TRBV13 | - | - | TGTGCCAGCAACAACAGACAGAGCTGGGCTGAAGCTTTCTTT | CASNNRQSWAEAFF
TRBJ2-7 | TRBV9 | TRBD1 | - | TGTGCCAGCAGCCCGACAGGGGGCGGTCCATACGAGCAGTACTTC | CASSPTGGGPYEQYF
TRBJ1-2 | TRBV14 | - | once | TGTGCCAGCAGCTTACAAGCGGGCTCTGGCTACACCTTC | CASSLQAGSGYTF
TRBJ2-3 | TRBV6-5 | - | - | TGTGCCAGCAGTTCATCGGGACTCTACACAGATACGCAGTATTTT | CASSSSGLYTDTQYF
TRBJ1-4 | TRBV7-2 | TRBD1 | once | TGTGCCAGCAGCTTACAACAGGGGAGCAATGAAAAACTGTTTTTT | CASSLQQGSNEKLFF
TRBJ2-1 | TRBV23-1 | TRBD1 | - | TGCGCCAGCAGTCAACCGACAGGGATTAAGTCCTACAATGAGCAGTTCTTC | CASSQPTGIKSYNEQFF
TRBJ2-7 | TRBV6-5 | - | once | TGTGCCAGCACCCCCCGGGAGTTCTACGAGCAGTACTTC | CASTPREFYEQYF
TRBJ2-1 | TRBV7-8 | - | - | TGTGCCAGCAGCTTGGGCCTAGCGAATGAGCAGTTCTTC | CASSLGLANEQFF
TRBJ2-5 | TRBV7-2 | - | - | TGTGCCAGCAGCTTAGCTCTAGTTGGGGAGACCCAGTACTTC | CASSLALVGETQYF
TRBJ2-7 | TRBV12-3/TRBV12-4 | - | - | TGTGCCAGCAGTTCTCACAGAACCTACGAGCAGTACTTC | CASSSHRTYEQYF
TRBJ1-6 | TRBV6-5 | TRBD1 | - | TGTGCCAGCAACCGGGACAGGATGAATTCACCCCTCCACTTT | CASNRDRMNSPLHF
TRBJ2-1 | TRBV10-1 | - | - | TGCGCCAGCAGTGAGTCAGGACTCGATGAGCAGTTCTTC | CASSESGLDEQFF
TRBJ2-1 | TRBV7-2 | TRBD2 | - | TGTGCCAGCAGCTTAGGGACTAGCAGAAACAATGAGCAGTTCTTC | CASSLGTSRNNEQFF
TRBJ1-2 | TRBV5-4 | TRBD1 | - | TGTGCCAGCAGCTCCACAGGGGTGGATGGCTACACCTTC | CASSSTGVDGYTF
TRBJ1-6 | TRBV5-1 | - | - | TGCGCCAGCAGCTTTTCAGGGGACGGGGAACCCCTCCACTTT | CASSFSGDGEPLHF
TRBJ1-3 | TRBV5-1 | TRBD1 | - | TGCGCCAGCAGCTTGTCGCAGGGGGCAACTGGAAACACCATATATTTT | CASSLSQGATGNTIYF
TRBJ2-1 | TRBV11-2 | TRBD1 | - | TGTGCCAGCAGGCCCGGGACAGGGGGCGGTGGGCAGTTCTTC | CASRPGTGGGGQFF
TRBJ2-7 | TRBV7-2 | TRBD1 | - | TGTGCCAGCAGCCCCGGGACAGGGGTCCCCTACGAGCAGTACTTC | CASSPGTGVPYEQYF
TRBJ1-1 | TRBV11-3 | - | - | TGTGCCAGCAGCTATTCCGGGAGAACTGAAGCTTTCTTT | CASSYSGRTEAFF
TRBJ1-1 | TRBV13 | - | - | TGTGCCAGCAGCTTACAGGGAAACACTGAAGCTTTCTTT | CASSLQGNTEAFF
TRBJ2-1 | TRBV5-1 | TRBD2 | few | TGCGCCAGCAGCTCGACTAGCGGGACTTACAATGAGCAGTTCTTC | CASSSTSGTYNEQFF
TRBJ2-7 | TRBV5-1 | - | - | TGCGCCAGCAGCTTGGAAGGGGCCAACTCCTACGAGCAGTACTTC | CASSLEGANSYEQYF
TRBJ2-2 | TRBV7-2 | TRBD1 | - | TGTGCCAGCAGCTACAGGGGGGCTAACACCGGGGAGCTGTTTTTT | CASSYRGANTGELFF
TRBJ1-1 | TRBV28 | TRBD1 | - | TGTGCCAGCCACAGGGGGTTGAACACTGAAGCTTTCTTT | CASHRGLNTEAFF
TRBJ1-1 | TRBV20-1 | - | - | TGCAGTGCTAGTCGGACAGAGGATGAAGCTTTCTTT | CSASRTEDEAFF
TRBJ2-3 | TRBV18 | TRBD2 | - | TGTGCCAGCTCACCCTTAGCGGGGTCTAGCACAGATACGCAGTATTTT | CASSPLAGSSTDTQYF
TRBJ1-2 | TRBV6-1 | - | - | TGTGCCAGCAGTGAAGTTCCCCTTCTGAGCTATGGCTACACCTTC | CASSEVPLLSYGYTF
TRBJ2-7 | TRBV5-1 | - | - | TGCGCCAGCAGCCCTCGGAGGACGGCGGGCTCCTACGAGCAGTACTTC | CASSPRRTAGSYEQYF
TRBJ1-2 | TRBV2 | - | - | TGTGCCAGCAGTGGACAGTCCTATGGCTACACCTTC | CASSGQSYGYTF
TRBJ2-2 | TRBV3-1/TRBV3-2 | - | once | TGTGCCAGCAGGCGAAGGGGGTCTGGAGCGAACACCGGGGAGCTGTTTTTT | CASRRRGSGANTGELFF
TRBJ2-5 | TRBV19 | TRBD2 | - | TGTGCCAGTAGTCCCCGGGGACTAGCGGGAACGCGAGAGACCCAGTACTTC | CASSPRGLAGTRETQYF
TRBJ1-1 | TRBV9 | TRBD1 | few | TGTGCCAGCAGCGCAGGGGGCGGACGAGGAACTGAAGCTTTCTTT | CASSAGGGRGTEAFF
TRBJ2-7 | TRBV5-4 | TRBD1 | - | TGTGCCAGCAGCCCGCGGACAGGGAATAGCTACGAGCAGTACTTC | CASSPRTGNSYEQYF
TRBJ1-1 | TRBV5-1 | - | once | TGCGCCAGCAGTTCTCAGGGGTCCACTGAAGCTTTCTTT | CASSSQGSTEAFF
TRBJ1-3 | TRBV5-4 | - | - | TGTGCCAGCAGCTTGGCTTCGGCAGGCCCCCTCGGAAACACCATATATTTT | CASSLASAGPLGNTIYF
TRBJ2-1 | TRBV7-2 | - | - | TGTGCCAGCAGCTTAGTTGACCGGGAGCTAGGTTCGAATGAGCAGTTCTTC | CASSLVDRELGSNEQFF
TRBJ2-1 | TRBV11-2 | TRBD2 | - | TGTGCCAGCATCGGACTAGTTAAGACTGAGCAGTTCTTC | CASIGLVKTEQFF
TRBJ2-3 | TRBV18 | TRBD2 | - | TGTGCCAGCTCACCTCAAGCGGGAGGTACAGATACGCAGTATTTT | CASSPQAGGTDTQYF
TRBJ2-7 | TRBV24-1 | TRBD1 | - | TGTGCCACCAGTGACCCTCGACAGGGATCCTACGAGCAGTACTTC | CATSDPRQGSYEQYF
TRBJ2-1 | TRBV5-5 | - | - | TGTGCCAGCAGCTTGATAGGGGTTGCCTACAATGAGCAGTTCTTC | CASSLIGVAYNEQFF
TRBJ2-1 | TRBV25-1 | TRBD2 | - | TGTGCCAGCAGTGAGGGACTAGCGGGGACCTACAATGAGCAGTTCTTC | CASSEGLAGTYNEQFF
TRBJ1-5 | TRBV18 | - | once | TGTGCCAGCTCACCAGCGAATCAGCCCCAGCATTTT | CASSPANQPQHF
TRBJ1-2 | TRBV4-1 | - | - | TGCGCCAGCAGCCAAGATGAGAACAGCAACTATGGCTACACCTTC | CASSQDENSNYGYTF
TRBJ2-2 | TRBV10-3 | TRBD2 | - | TGTGCCATCAGTGAGGGACTAGCGGGAGCCGGGGAGCTGTTTTTT | CAISEGLAGAGELFF
TRBJ2-7 | TRBV11-2 | - | - | TGTGCCAGCAGCTTTACAGGGACCAGCTCCTACGAGCAGTACTTC | CASSFTGTSSYEQYF
TRBJ2-4 | TRBV23-1 | TRBD1 | - | TGCGCCAGCAGTCAAGGGGACAGTAAGTTGGACATTCAGTACTTC | CASSQGDSKLDIQYF
TRBJ1-4 | TRBV27 | TRBD1 | - | TGTGCCAGCAGTTTTGCCGGGACAGGGGGCGAAAAACTGTTTTTT | CASSFAGTGGEKLFF
TRBJ1-3 | TRBV9 | - | - | TGTGCCAGCAGCGTTTCAGGATCCTCTGGAAACACCATATATTTT | CASSVSGSSGNTIYF
TRBJ2-1 | TRBV11-3 | - | - | TGTGCCAGCAGCTTAGTAGCCTACAATGAGCAGTTCTTC | CASSLVAYNEQFF
TRBJ2-3 | TRBV29-1 | - | - | TGCAGCGTTGAACGACAGGGCACAGATACGCAGTATTTT | CSVERQGTDTQYF
TRBJ1-6 | TRBV5-1 | - | - | TGCGCCAGCAGCTTGATGGGGGGTGTTAATTCACCCCTCCACTTT | CASSLMGGVNSPLHF